The present T cell receptor (beta chain) was sequenced within a study of OX40 agonist ivuxolimab in advanced cancers. As for the study in general: Patients received ivuxolimab, an agonistic anti-OX40 (CD134) antibody. Eligibility rules accepted prior anti-PD-1, anti-PD-L1 or anti-CTLA-4 therapy, and around 44% had some.

Method: immunoSEQ multiplex PCR; TCRdb's copy keeps in-frame clones and lacks some. The data contain about 87,000 clones, over 65% of them seen just once; the ten biggest clones take up 0.85%. V lost 4 bases to trimming and J lost 4 bases; unmatched junction nucleotides: 8. This CDR3 spans 15 amino acids. In germline, CDR1 is SGHTA, CDR2 FQGNSA. This sequence was found in an adult with an advanced solid tumor such as melanoma, head and neck, liver or kidney cancer. The sequencing here drew on CD4+ or CD8+ T cells sorted from blood, taken in a trial of the OX40 agonist ivuxolimab. The chain carries TRBV7-2 and TRBJ2-7; 9 bases map to TRBD1. CDR3 loop: CASSSQTGGGYEQYF. In nucleotides, the CDR3 is TGTGCCAGCAGCTCCCAAACAGGGGGCGGTTACGAGCAGTACTTC.